The 15 T cell receptor beta chains below come from one sample, sequenced in a study of cytomegalovirus exposure and HLA in healthy donors. PCR employed 60 Vbeta and 13 Jbeta primers. Libraries were prepared by immunoSEQ multiplex PCR; TCRdb keeps only in-frame clonotypes and omits some of them. The sample has approximately 90,000 clones, nearly 70% seen once. Specimen: PBMCs. The receptor source for this set is a woman aged 50 to 60 in good health and CMV-seropositive.

The rearrangement joins TRBV25-1 to TRBJ2-2; weak D call: TRBD2 (6 bases). Germline assignment: CDR1 MGHDK and CDR2 SYGVNS. V was cut by 3 bases and J by 0 bases, with 8 bases left in between. The CDR3 is 15 residues long. For the CDR3, the DNA is TGTGCCAGCAGTGAGTCGGGGGCGAACACCGGGGAGCTGTTTTTT. It is translated as CASSESGANTGELFF.

V usage is TRBV28 and J usage is TRBJ1-1; D not resolved. Per the germline V gene, CDR1 is MDHEN and CDR2 is SYDVKM. The V end lost 2 bases, the J end lost 2 bases, and 15 bases lay between the germline ends. CDR3 length: 16 residues. For the CDR3, the DNA is TGTGCCAGCAGTTTAGCCCCTGGTCTAGATAACACTGAAGCTTTCTTT. This encodes CASSLAPGLDNTEAFF. Full variable domain (remainder filled in from reference TRBV28 and TRBJ1-1): DVKVTQSSRYLVKRTGEKVFLECVQDMDHENMFWYRQDPGLGLRLIYFSYDVKMKEKGDIPEGYSVSREKKERFSLILESASTNQTSMYLCASSLAPGLDNTEAFFGQGTRLTVV.

The chain employs TRBV20-1 and TRBJ1-1; tentatively, D is TRBD1 (5 bases). Germline assignment: CDR1 DFQATT and CDR2 SNEGSKA (reference sequence). The V gene lost 7 bases and the J gene lost 4 bases, with 10 bases spanning the gap. The length of the CDR3 is 11 residues. This chain's CDR3 is CSGHRSTEAFF. CDR3 in DNA: TGCAGTGGACACAGGAGCACTGAAGCTTTCTTT.

This rearrangement joins TRBV6-1 to TRBJ2-7, with D perhaps given as TRBD1 or TRBD2 (6 bases each). Germline V gives CDR1 MNHNS, CDR2 SASEGT. This CDR3 has 12 residues. In DNA, the CDR3 is TGTGCGAGCGGGCAGGGGAGATACGAGCAGTACTTC. Residues: CASGQGRYEQYF.

About this clone: Distinct nucleotide sequences in the sample also encode this CDR3. The V and J genes are TRBV7-9 and TRBJ2-2, with TRBD1 identical over 7 bases. CDR3 length equals 15 residues. The ends lost 4 bases at V and 2 bases at J; junction bases unmatched: 4. Looked up from germline, CDR1 is SEHNR and CDR2 is FQNEAQ (reference sequence). For the CDR3, the DNA is TGTGCCAGCAGCTCAGACAGGGAAAACACCGGGGAGCTGTTTTTT. It encodes CASSSDRENTGELFF.

The chain links TRBV10-2 to TRBJ2-1; 11 bases match TRBD2. Germline-derived CDR1 and CDR2 are WSHSY and SAAADI. The J segment lost 0 bases and the V segment lost 7 bases, leaving 2 bases of the junction unmatched. This CDR3 spans 15 amino acids. This CDR3 is CASNLAGGSYNEQFF. The CDR3 region has the DNA TGCGCCAGCAACCTAGCGGGGGGCTCCTACAATGAGCAGTTCTTC.

The J gene is TRBJ2-3, the V gene TRBV7-3, with 7 bases fitting TRBD1. The CDR3 runs 16 residues. After removal of 2 bases from V and 0 bases from J, the junction contained 5 bases not matched to a gene. The germline CDR1 and CDR2 sequences are SGHTA and FQGTGA. In nucleotides, the CDR3 is TGTGCCAGCAGCTTACAGGCAGGGGGAAGCACAGATACGCAGTATTTT. Amino acids: CASSLQAGGSTDTQYF.

V usage is TRBV5-6 and J usage is TRBJ2-1; tentative D call: TRBD1 (5 bases). The germline gives CDR1 SGHDT, CDR2 YYEEEE. This CDR3 region has 16 residues. Trimming took off 0 bases at V and 4 bases at J, with 14 bases between the two ends. The DNA of the CDR3 is TGTGCCAGCAGCTTGGGTCAGGGTGGGGTATACAATGAGCAGTTCTTC. It yields the protein CASSLGQGGVYNEQFF.

The J gene is TRBJ2-5, the V gene TRBV30; D remains unclear. Trimming stripped 3 bases from V and 3 bases from J, with 8 bases between. Germline CDR1 GTSNPN, CDR2 SVGIG (reference sequence). CDR3 length: 12 residues. In nucleotides, the CDR3 is TGTGCCTGGAGCTTGGCGGAAGAGACCCAGTACTTC. It is translated as CAWSLAEETQYF. Together with reference TRBV30 and TRBJ2-5, the CDR3 gives the full variable domain: SQTIHQWPATLVQPVGSPLSLECTVEGTSNPNLYWYRQAAGRGLQLLFYSVGIGQISSEVPQNLSASRPQDRQFILSSKKLLLSDSGFYLCAWSLAEETQYFGPGTRLLVL.

The rearrangement uses TRBV4-1 and TRBJ1-3; 7 nucleotides match TRBD1. V shed 1 base and J 6 bases; nucleotides not matched to a gene: 6. Germline lookup yields CDR1 MGHRA and CDR2 YSYEKL. The length of the CDR3 is 15 residues. The CDR3 coding sequence is TGCGCCAGCAGCCAAGTAAGGGGGCTGAAAAACACCATATATTTT. Residues: CASSQVRGLKNTIYF.

The DNA for the CDR3 is TGTGCCAGCTCACCACCCGCAGGCCTGACCTACGAGCAGTACTTC. This sequence encodes CASSPPAGLTYEQYF. The V and J genes are TRBV18 and TRBJ2-7; D not certain. The CDR3 runs 15 residues. The V gene lost 0 bases and the J gene lost 2 bases, with 11 bases spanning the gap. The germline V gene has CDR1 KGHSH and CDR2 LQKENI.

The V call is TRBV5-1, the J call TRBJ1-3, with 7 bases matching TRBD1. Germline V gives CDR1 SGHRS, CDR2 YFSETQ. The CDR3 loop spans 15 amino acids. V was pared by 0 bases and J by 4 bases, with 4 bases of the junction left unmatched. CDR3 sequence reads: CASSLEQGRGNTIYF. In nucleotides, the CDR3 is TGCGCCAGCAGCTTGGAACAGGGGAGAGGAAACACCATATATTTT.

This chain joins TRBV6-1 and TRBJ2-3; the match to TRBD2 covers 8 bases. The junction had 6 bases not matched to a gene; V was cut back by 7 bases and J by 3 bases. Looked up from germline, CDR1 is MNHNS and CDR2 is SASEGT. The CDR3 runs to 14 residues. Here the CDR3 reads CASIPGLGTDTQYF. As DNA, the CDR3 is TGTGCCAGCATCCCGGGACTAGGGACAGATACGCAGTATTTT.

The V call is TRBV5-6, the J call TRBJ2-7, with 11 bases lining up with TRBD2. Germline V gives CDR1 SGHDT, CDR2 YYEEEE. The CDR3 covers 15 residues. V was pared by 3 bases and J by 7 bases, with 9 bases of the junction left unmatched. CDR3: CASSWPGLAAGEQYF. The CDR3 DNA reads TGTGCCAGCAGCTGGCCGGGACTAGCGGCCGGGGAGCAGTACTTC.

The V call is TRBV30, the J call TRBJ2-1; 12 bases line up with TRBD1. J lost 2 bases, V lost 3 bases, and 5 bases had no gene match. Looked up from germline, CDR1 is GTSNPN and CDR2 is SVGIG (reference sequence). This CDR3 comprises 16 residues. As DNA, the CDR3 is TGTGCCTGGAGCTGGGGACAGGGGGCAACCTACAATGAGCAGTTCTTC. Translating it yields CAWSWGQGATYNEQFF. The full variable domain, completed using reference TRBV30 and TRBJ2-1, is SQTIHQWPATLVQPVGSPLSLECTVEGTSNPNLYWYRQAAGRGLQLLFYSVGIGQISSEVPQNLSASRPQDRQFILSSKKLLLSDSGFYLCAWSWGQGATYNEQFFGPGTRLTVL.